This T cell receptor beta chain comes out of a study of shared clonotypes between healthy human individuals. As for the study in general: Each donor had three CD4 naive, three CD4 memory, two CD8 naive and one CD8 memory plate. Whole-study results and caveats: The naive CD4 repertoires of several donors were compared, and approximately 5% of clonotypes were shared. Owing to a small donor count, the genetic and exposure-history diversity represented was limited. Incomplete sequencing of sorted subsets was indicated by rarefaction despite large depth.

For this clone: Its matching antigen is unknown.

Method: immunoSEQ multiplex PCR; TCRdb's copy keeps in-frame clones and lacks some. This table holds some 1.4 million clones, about 96% found once. The CDR3 length is 14 residues. Trimming took 3 bases from V and 0 from J, leaving 7 bases between them. CDR1 and CDR2 from the germline V gene are SNHLY and FYNNEI. The chain joins TRBV2 to TRBJ2-3, with D possibly matching TRBD2 (5 bases). The sequencing input was naive CD4+ T cells sorted from blood. Documented subset: CD45RA+ positively selected. The sequence was obtained from a young man in good health. The CDR3: CASSERESTDTQYF. The CDR3 DNA sequence: TGTGCCAGCAGTGAGAGGGAAAGCACAGATACGCAGTATTTT.